The present entry profiles one T cell receptor beta chain with its context. Its antigen is not known. These data are taken from a study of shared clonotypes between healthy human individuals. The study, taken as a whole, reports: Generation of non-shared clonotypes was less probable than generation of clonotypes shared by all four donors. Sequencing depth was expected to influence donor clonotype sharing.

The CDR3 runs to 15 residues. The V gene's germline CDR1 is MGHRA and CDR2 YSYEKL. V lost 2 bases to trimming and J lost 2 bases; unmatched junction nucleotides: 4. TCRdb's copy holds only in-frame clones and misses some; the assay was immunoSEQ multiplex PCR. The data contain about 1 million clones, roughly 80% of them seen just once; the ten biggest clones take up approximately 1.3%. This clonotype was sampled from a man aged 18-30 years in good health. Source material: memory CD4+ T cells sorted from blood. As to subset: CD45RA-negative fraction. The gene calls are TRBV4-1 and TRBJ2-3; TRBD2 agrees at 7 bases. CDR3 sequence reads: CASSQLGLVTDTQYF. The DNA for the CDR3 is TGCGCCAGCAGCCAACTAGGACTAGTCACAGATACGCAGTATTTT.